Listed below are T cell receptor beta chains from one sample, sequenced in a study of sequential checkpoint blockade in melanoma. The data were produced by immunoSEQ multiplex PCR, yet TCRdb's version contains in-frame clones alone and is incomplete. The repertoire includes roughly 2,900 clones, roughly 21% of them detected once, and 14% sits in the top ten. The specimen was tumor tissue (inferred from file names), collected from a patient given nivolumab and ipilimumab in sequence. All receptors come from a human donor with melanoma. CDR3s leave out the opening cysteine and the closing phenylalanine or tryptophan.

J	V	CDR3
TRBJ1-1	TRBV11-3	ASSREVGTKNTEAF
TRBJ1-1	TRBV4-1	ASSQDRGGRIAEAF
TRBJ2-3	TRBV9	ASSRGQRVGGADTQY
TRBJ1-2	TRBV6-8	ASSKGLVTRNDRYGYT
TRBJ2-3	TRBV11-3	ASRRRRQGWVDTQY
TRBJ1-5	TRBV15	ATSRDSGSDQPQH
TRBJ2-1	TRBV28	ASSILAVEQF
TRBJ2-7	TRBV11-3	ASSPKAGTGTYEQY
TRBJ2-3	TRBV6-8	ASSPGHSTDTQY
TRBJ1-4	TRBV6-8	ASIRQVNEKLF
TRBJ2-1	TRBV14	ASSPLAALWNEQF
TRBJ1-5	TRBV11-3	ASSPQGGSGNQPQH
TRBJ1-5	TRBV19	ASSSRDRARQPQH
TRBJ2-2	TRBV25-1	ASSAPSGQNTGELF
TRBJ1-5	TRBV11-3	ASSLEGGVQPQH
TRBJ1-2	TRBV6-8	ASMAGDRGGYT
TRBJ1-3	TRBV11-3	ASSLVPPGNSGNTIY
TRBJ1-1	TRBV6-8	ASGDKTGVSNTEAF
TRBJ2-7	TRBV10-3	AISETPLIGGTYEQY
TRBJ1-6	TRBV18	ASSPFRTGYNSPLH
TRBJ2-2	TRBV7-4	ASSDRYTGELF
TRBJ2-6	TRBV11-3	ASSSYSGANVLT
TRBJ1-1	TRBV11-3	ASSLEGTANTEAF
TRBJ1-5	TRBV6-8	ASSYSNEGSDQPQH
TRBJ2-7	TRBV9	ASSKTGGLYEQY
TRBJ1-4	TRBV19	ASSIGSSSGVNEKLF
TRBJ1-4	TRBV6-8	ASRRGWTNEKLF
TRBJ1-6	TRBV11-3	ASSLKGGTAYNSPLH
TRBJ2-1	TRBV5-1	ASSPGGGTSGEQF
TRBJ2-4	TRBV29-1	SVEAGRAKNIQY
TRBJ2-1	TRBV10-2	ASSPRPGTSGGAKYNEQF
TRBJ2-1	TRBV9	ASSVADRVDEQF
TRBJ1-5	TRBV19	ASGIRGHSNQPQH
TRBJ2-2	TRBV11-3	ASSPIAADGELF
TRBJ1-4	TRBV11-3	ASSSRGQGPNEKLF
TRBJ1-1	TRBV11-3	ASSKGQGAVGTEAF
TRBJ2-7	TRBV6-8	ASSHLADSSYEQY
TRBJ1-1	TRBV4-1	ASSRNLNTEAF
TRBJ1-1	TRBV19	ASSSQTGLTEAF
TRBJ2-5	TRBV18	ASSPSGGADETQY
TRBJ2-7	TRBV11-3	ASRSSGQKNRYEQY
TRBJ1-5	TRBV9	ASSVGQGADQPQH
TRBJ1-2	TRBV6-8	AIRDTGNRYGYT
TRBJ2-5	TRBV18	ASSSPNGGETQY
TRBJ1-1	TRBV11-3	ASSLDGLHVGEAF
TRBJ1-6	TRBV6-8	ASRQRSYNSPLH
TRBJ2-1	TRBV11-3	ASIRGGTASYNEQF
TRBJ1-2	TRBV15	ATSRGTGNYGYT
TRBJ1-2	TRBV6-8	AIDQQGGVYGYT
TRBJ2-3	TRBV9	ASSAYQGGSTDTQY
TRBJ1-1	TRBV12-1	AKPRRRENTEAF
TRBJ1-6	TRBV11-3	ASRDTGDNSPLH